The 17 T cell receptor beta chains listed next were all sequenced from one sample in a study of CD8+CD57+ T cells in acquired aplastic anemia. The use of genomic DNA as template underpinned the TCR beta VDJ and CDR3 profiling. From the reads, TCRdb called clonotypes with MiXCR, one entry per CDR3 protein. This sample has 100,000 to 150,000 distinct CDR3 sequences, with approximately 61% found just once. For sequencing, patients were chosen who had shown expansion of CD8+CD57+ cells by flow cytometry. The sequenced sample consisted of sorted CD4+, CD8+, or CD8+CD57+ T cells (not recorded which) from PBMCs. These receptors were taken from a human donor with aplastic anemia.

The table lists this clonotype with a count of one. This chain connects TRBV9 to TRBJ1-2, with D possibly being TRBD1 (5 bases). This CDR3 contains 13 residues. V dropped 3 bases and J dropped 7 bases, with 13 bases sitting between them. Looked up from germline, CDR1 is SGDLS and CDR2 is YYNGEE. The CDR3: CASSAGLSRGYTF. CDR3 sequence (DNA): TGTGCCAGCAGCGCGGGACTTTCTCGTGGCTACACCTTC.

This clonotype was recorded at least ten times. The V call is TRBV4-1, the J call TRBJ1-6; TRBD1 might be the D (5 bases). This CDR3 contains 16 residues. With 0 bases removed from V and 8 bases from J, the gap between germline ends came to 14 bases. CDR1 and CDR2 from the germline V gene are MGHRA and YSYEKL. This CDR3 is CASSQDAPGRDSPLHF. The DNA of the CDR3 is TGCGCCAGCAGCCAAGATGCCCCAGGGAGGGATTCACCCCTCCACTTT.

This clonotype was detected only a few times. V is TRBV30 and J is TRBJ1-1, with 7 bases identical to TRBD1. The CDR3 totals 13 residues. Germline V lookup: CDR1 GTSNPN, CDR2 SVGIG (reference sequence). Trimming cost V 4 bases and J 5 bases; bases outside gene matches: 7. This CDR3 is CAWNLGGRTEAFF. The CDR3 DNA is TGTGCCTGGAACCTAGGGGGCCGGACTGAAGCTTTCTTT.

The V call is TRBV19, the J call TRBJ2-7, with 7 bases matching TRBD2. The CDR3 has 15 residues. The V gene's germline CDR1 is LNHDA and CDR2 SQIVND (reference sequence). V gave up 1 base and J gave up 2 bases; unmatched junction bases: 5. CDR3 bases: TGTGCCAGTAGTATAGGGGGCGGGAGCACCTACGAGCAGTACTTC. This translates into CASSIGGGSTYEQYF.

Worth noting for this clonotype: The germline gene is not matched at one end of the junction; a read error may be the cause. The CDR3 sequence is CASSQEDEKLFF. The CDR3 DNA reads TGCGCCAGCAGCCAAGAAGATGAAAAACTGTTTTTT. The chain employs TRBV7-9 and TRBJ1-4; D unresolved. This CDR3 is 12 amino acids long. Germline V CDR1 and CDR2: SEHNR, FQNEAQ (reference sequence).

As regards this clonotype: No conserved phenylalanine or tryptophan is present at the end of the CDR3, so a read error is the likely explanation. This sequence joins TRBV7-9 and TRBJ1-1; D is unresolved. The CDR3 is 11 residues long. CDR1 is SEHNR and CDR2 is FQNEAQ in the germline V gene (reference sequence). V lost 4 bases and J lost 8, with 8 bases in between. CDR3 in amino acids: CASSYLAEAFL. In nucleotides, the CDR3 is TGTGCCAGCAGCTATTTGGCAGAAGCTTTCCTT.

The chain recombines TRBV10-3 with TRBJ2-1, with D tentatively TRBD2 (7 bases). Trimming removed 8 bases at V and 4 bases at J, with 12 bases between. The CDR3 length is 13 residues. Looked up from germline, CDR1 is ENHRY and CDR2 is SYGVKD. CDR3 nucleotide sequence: TGTGCCATCGGGGGGGGCCAATACAATGAGCAGTTCTTC. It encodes CAIGGGQYNEQFF.

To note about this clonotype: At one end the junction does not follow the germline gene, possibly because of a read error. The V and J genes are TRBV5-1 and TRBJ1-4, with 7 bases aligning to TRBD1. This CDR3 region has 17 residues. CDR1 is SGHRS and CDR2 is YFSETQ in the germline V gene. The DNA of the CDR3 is TGCGCCAGCAGCTTGGGACAGGGATTTGCAACTAATGAAAAACTGCTTTTT. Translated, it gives CASSLGQGFATNEKLLF.

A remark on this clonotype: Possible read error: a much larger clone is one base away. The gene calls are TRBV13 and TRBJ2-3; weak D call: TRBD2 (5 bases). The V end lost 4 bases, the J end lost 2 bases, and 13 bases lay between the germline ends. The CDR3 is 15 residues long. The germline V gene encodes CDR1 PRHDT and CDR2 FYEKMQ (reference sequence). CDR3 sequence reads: CASSSGIDNTDTQYF. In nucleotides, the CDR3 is TGTGCCAGCAGCTCCGGGATAGATAACACAGATACGCAGTATTTT.

The CDR3 loop reads CATSDRGYSNEKLFF. The CDR3 DNA reads as TGTGCCACCAGTGATCGGGGATATTCAAATGAAAAACTGTTTTTT. The rearrangement uses TRBV24-1 and TRBJ1-4; D is undetermined. Germline CDR1 and CDR2: KGHDR and SFDVKD. CDR3 length: 15 residues. V was cut by 3 bases and J by 5 bases, with 12 bases left in between.

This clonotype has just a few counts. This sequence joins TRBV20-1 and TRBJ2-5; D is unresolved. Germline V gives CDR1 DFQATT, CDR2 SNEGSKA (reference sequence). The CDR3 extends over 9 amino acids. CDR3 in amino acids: CSVAETQYF. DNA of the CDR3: TGCAGCGTCGCGGAGACCCAGTACTTC.

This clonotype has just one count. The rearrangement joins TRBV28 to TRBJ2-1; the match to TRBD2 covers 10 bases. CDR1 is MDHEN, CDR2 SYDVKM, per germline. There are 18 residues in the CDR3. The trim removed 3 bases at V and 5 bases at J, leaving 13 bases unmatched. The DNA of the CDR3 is TGTGCCAGCAGTTTTTCATGGTCAAATCTAGCGGGGGACAATGAGCAGTTCTTC. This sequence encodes CASSFSWSNLAGDNEQFF.

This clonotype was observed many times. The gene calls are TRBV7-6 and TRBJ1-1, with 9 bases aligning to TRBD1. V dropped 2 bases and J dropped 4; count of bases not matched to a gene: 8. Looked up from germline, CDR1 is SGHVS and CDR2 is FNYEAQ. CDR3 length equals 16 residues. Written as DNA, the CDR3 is TGTGCCAGCAGCTTAATGGGGGGACAGGGCGGCACTGAAGCTTTCTTT. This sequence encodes CASSLMGGQGGTEAFF.

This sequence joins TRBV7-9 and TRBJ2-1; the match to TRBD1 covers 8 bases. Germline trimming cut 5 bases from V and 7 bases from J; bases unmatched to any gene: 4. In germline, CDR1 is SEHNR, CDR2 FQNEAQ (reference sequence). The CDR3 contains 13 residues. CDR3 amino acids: CASSETGENEQFF. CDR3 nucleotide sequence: TGTGCCAGCAGCGAGACAGGGGAGAATGAGCAGTTCTTC.

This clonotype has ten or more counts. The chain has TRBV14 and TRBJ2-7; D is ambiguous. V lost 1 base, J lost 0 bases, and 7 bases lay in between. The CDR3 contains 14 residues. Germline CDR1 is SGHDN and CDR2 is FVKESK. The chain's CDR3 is CASSQGRSSYEQYF. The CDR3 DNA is TGTGCCAGCAGCCAAGGTAGGAGCTCCTACGAGCAGTACTTC.

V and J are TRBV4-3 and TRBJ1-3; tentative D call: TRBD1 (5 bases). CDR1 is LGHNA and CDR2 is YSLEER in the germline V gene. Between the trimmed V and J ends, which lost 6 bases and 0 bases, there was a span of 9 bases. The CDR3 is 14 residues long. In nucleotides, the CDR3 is TGCGCCAGCAGACAGGTGGGCTCTGGAAACACCATATATTTT. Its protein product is CASRQVGSGNTIYF.

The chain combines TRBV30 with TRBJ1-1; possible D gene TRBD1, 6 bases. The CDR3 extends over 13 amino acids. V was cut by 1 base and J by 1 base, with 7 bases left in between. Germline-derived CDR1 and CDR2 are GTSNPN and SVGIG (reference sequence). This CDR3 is CAWSEGGNTEAFF. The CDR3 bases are TGTGCCTGGAGTGAGGGGGGGAACACTGAAGCTTTCTTT.